A selection of T cell receptor beta chains follows, all from one sample in a study of blood T cell repertoires in COVID-19. Measured with immunoSEQ multiplex PCR; TCRdb has only the in-frame clones, and not every one. The sample consists of over 250,000 clones, around 89% of them appearing once. The material sequenced was peripheral blood. Receptors originate from a woman in her fifties or sixties with acute or convalescent COVID-19. The CDR3 runs from the conserved cysteine through the conserved F or W. The order of the fields is clone size, D gene, J gene, V gene, CDR3 DNA, CDR3 protein. The D gene is left open where the match is weak. Clone size is stated in some rows and not others, as once, few, many or a class when expanded.

>.|TRBD1|TRBJ2-7|TRBV6-5
TGTGCCAGCAGGGACAGGGTCGGCGAGCAGTACTTC
CASRDRVGEQYF
>.|TRBD2|TRBJ2-1|TRBV14
TGTGCCAGCAGCCAAGATGCTAGCGGGAGCTACAATGAGCAGTTCTTC
CASSQDASGSYNEQFF
>.|TRBD1|TRBJ2-2|TRBV24-1
TGTGCCACCAGGAGAACAGGGGGGATGGGACCCGGGGAGCTGTTTTTT
CATRRTGGMGPGELFF
>.|TRBD2|TRBJ2-2|TRBV5-1
TGCGCCAGCAGCTTGGGATTTGGACTAGCGGGCACCGGGGAGCTGTTTTTT
CASSLGFGLAGTGELFF
>.|.|TRBJ1-5|TRBV18
TGTGCCAGCTCACCCCAGGGAGGTAATCAGCCCCAGCATTTT
CASSPQGGNQPQHF
>.|.|TRBJ2-7|TRBV7-8
TGTGCCAGCAGCTTACGGGAGATGCTTTACGAGCAGTACTTC
CASSLREMLYEQYF
>.|TRBD1|TRBJ1-6|TRBV6-5
TGTGCCAGCAGTTACTCGGACAGGGGAACGCCCCTCCACTTT
CASSYSDRGTPLHF
>.|.|TRBJ2-5|TRBV2
TGTGCCAGCAGGCCGAGAGGAGTGGACAGTTCAGAGACCCAGTACTTC
CASRPRGVDSSETQYF
>.|.|TRBJ2-4|TRBV4-1
TGCGCCAGCAGCCAAAGCGGAGGGGACAACATTCAGTACTTC
CASSQSGGDNIQYF
>.|TRBD2|TRBJ2-7|TRBV13
TGTGCCAGCAGCCACACTAGCGGGGGGACCTACGAGCAGTACTTC
CASSHTSGGTYEQYF
>.|.|TRBJ1-1|TRBV2
TGTGCCAGCAGTAAGGGGTTAAACACTGAAGCTTTCTTT
CASSKGLNTEAFF
>.|.|TRBJ2-7|TRBV7-8
TGTGCCAGCAGCCCCGGTTACGAGCAGTACTTC
CASSPGYEQYF
>.|.|TRBJ1-1|TRBV6-1
TGTGCCAGCAGTGACAGGACAGCAATGAACACTGAAGCTTTCTTT
CASSDRTAMNTEAFF
>.|TRBD2|TRBJ2-1|TRBV5-1
TGCGCCAGCAGCTCGACGACTAGCGGGGCCTACAATGAGCAGTTCTTC
CASSSTTSGAYNEQFF
>.|.|TRBJ2-6|TRBV19
TGTGCCAGTAGTATCACCGCTGGGGCCGGGGCCAACGTCCTGACTTTC
CASSITAGAGANVLTF
>.|.|TRBJ1-4|TRBV29-1
TGCAGCGTTGACAGGGGAGAGGAAAAACTGTTTTTT
CSVDRGEEKLFF
>.|.|TRBJ1-5|TRBV28
TGTGCCAGCAGTTCCGGGGGGGGGAGCCATCAGCCCCAGCATTTT
CASSSGGGSHQPQHF
>.|.|TRBJ1-2|TRBV5-5
TGTGCCAGCAGCTTGGTGGCCTACAGTGGGCGAGAAGGCTACACCTTC
CASSLVAYSGREGYTF
>.|.|TRBJ2-4|TRBV7-2
TGTGCCAGCAGCTTTCAACAGGGCAACATTCAGTACTTC
CASSFQQGNIQYF
>.|.|TRBJ1-5|TRBV5-1
TGCGCCAGCAGCTTACAGGGAAATAGCAATCAGCCCCAGCATTTT
CASSLQGNSNQPQHF
>few|.|TRBJ1-1|TRBV7-2
TGTGCCAGCAGCCACGAGGGAGGGCCGGACGAAGCTTTCTTT
CASSHEGGPDEAFF
>.|TRBD1|TRBJ2-7|TRBV11-2
TGTGCCAGCAGCCCGGGACAGTCCTACGAGCAGTACTTC
CASSPGQSYEQYF
>.|TRBD1|TRBJ2-2|TRBV7-9
TGTGCCAGCAGCCGTCTCCGGGACAGGGACACCGGGGAGCTGTTTTTT
CASSRLRDRDTGELFF
>.|.|TRBJ2-2|TRBV19
TGTGCCAGTAGTATGGCACAGGGCACAACCGGGGAGCTGTTTTTT
CASSMAQGTTGELFF
>.|TRBD1|TRBJ2-1|TRBV9
TGTGCCAGCAGCGCCCACAGGGGGTCGAATGAGCAGTTCTTC
CASSAHRGSNEQFF
>.|TRBD2|TRBJ2-5|TRBV11-2
TGTGCCAGCAGCCTACTGGGGGGGGAGCGAGAGACCCAGTACTTC
CASSLLGGERETQYF
>.|.|TRBJ2-1|TRBV6-6
TGTGCCAGTCTGTTTAATGAGCAGTTCTTC
CASLFNEQFF
>.|.|TRBJ1-1|TRBV29-1
TGCAGCGTTGAAGAAGAACCAGGCACTGAAGCTTTCTTT
CSVEEEPGTEAFF
>.|TRBD1|TRBJ2-1|TRBV5-1
TGCGCCAGCAGCTCGGGACAGCAATTACAATCTGAGCAGTTCTTC
CASSSGQQLQSEQFF
>.|.|TRBJ1-4|TRBV19
TGTGCCAGTAGTCTCCAGGGGAACGGGATTGAAAAACTGTTTTTT
CASSLQGNGIEKLFF
>.|TRBD1|TRBJ1-5|TRBV15
TGTGCCACCAGCAGAGATAACAGGGGTAGCAATCAGCCCCAGCATTTT
CATSRDNRGSNQPQHF
>.|.|TRBJ1-4|TRBV2
TGTGCCAGCGGGGCAGGTTTTGAAAAACTGTTTTTT
CASGAGFEKLFF
>.|TRBD2|TRBJ2-1|TRBV7-3
TGTGCCAGCAGCTATGGACTAGCCGGCTACAATGAGCAGTTCTTC
CASSYGLAGYNEQFF
>.|.|TRBJ1-1|TRBV21-1
TGTGCCAGCAGAAATTTAATTCGCACTGAAGCTTTCTTT
CASRNLIRTEAFF
>.|TRBD1|TRBJ2-1|TRBV11-2
TGTGCCAGCAATCTGGCCAGGGGGCGGAATGAGCAGTTCTTC
CASNLARGRNEQFF
>.|.|TRBJ2-7|TRBV12-3/TRBV12-4
TGTGCCAGCAGGGGCGGGTGGGAGCAGTACTTC
CASRGGWEQYF
>.|.|TRBJ2-7|TRBV2
TGTGCCAGCAATCCAGGGTATCAAGACGAGCAGTACTTC
CASNPGYQDEQYF
>.|TRBD1|TRBJ1-1|TRBV2
TGTGCCAGCAGTGGGACAGGGGGGGGCACTGAAGCTTTCTTT
CASSGTGGGTEAFF
>.|.|TRBJ1-2|TRBV9
TGTGCCAGCAGCGTAGACGAGGGAGACTACTATGGCTACACCTTC
CASSVDEGDYYGYTF
>.|TRBD2|TRBJ2-3|TRBV5-4
TGTGCCAGCAGCATGCCGGGACTAGCGGGAGGCAGCACAGATACGCAGTATTTT
CASSMPGLAGGSTDTQYF
>.|.|TRBJ2-7|TRBV4-3
TGCGCCAGCAGCCAGCTACAGGGCCCCTACGAGCAGTACTTC
CASSQLQGPYEQYF
>.|TRBD2|TRBJ2-1|TRBV5-1
TGCGCCAGCAGCTTGGTACTAGCGGGAGACCTCTACAATGAGCAGTTCTTC
CASSLVLAGDLYNEQFF
>.|.|TRBJ2-3|TRBV6-2/TRBV6-3
TGTGCCAGCAGTTACGAGTCCACAGATACGCAGTATTTT
CASSYESTDTQYF
>.|TRBD1|TRBJ2-6|TRBV19
TGTGCCAGTTACGAGACAGGGAAGATCGGGGCCAACGTCCTGACTTTC
CASYETGKIGANVLTF
>.|.|TRBJ2-5|TRBV19
TGTGCCAGTAGTTGGGCCCTTCGGGAGACCCAGTACTTC
CASSWALRETQYF
>.|.|TRBJ1-6|TRBV7-8
TGTGCCAGCAGCCCCCAGGGACAAAGTAATTCACCCCTCCACTTT
CASSPQGQSNSPLHF
>.|TRBD2|TRBJ2-1|TRBV4-2
TGTGCCAGCAGCCAGGTTACTAGCGGGGGCTCCTACAATGAGCAGTTCTTC
CASSQVTSGGSYNEQFF
>once|.|TRBJ1-3|TRBV2
TGTGCCAGCAGTGAGGGAAGGGGGAATTCTGGAAACACCATATATTTT
CASSEGRGNSGNTIYF